One and the same sample provided the 16 T cell receptor beta chains below, sequenced in a study of cytotoxic CD8 clonotypes in ibrutinib-treated CLL. Assay used: immunoSEQ multiplex PCR; TCRdb lists only in-frame clones, some missing. The sample comprises about 130,000 clones, approximately 85% of which are singletons, and roughly 2% rests with the top ten. Sequences were derived from PBMCs, sampled after 24 months of ibrutinib treatment. The receptors originated from a human donor with chronic lymphocytic leukemia.

V gene TRBV7-3 combines with J gene TRBJ2-3; D unclear. The length of the CDR3 is 16 residues. Trimming took 5 bases from V and 0 from J, leaving 15 bases between them. The germline CDR1 and CDR2 sequences are SGHTA and FQGTGA. CDR3 sequence: CASSDEAPLSTDTQYF. CDR3 sequence (DNA): TGTGCCAGCAGCGACGAAGCCCCGCTCAGCACAGATACGCAGTATTTT. The whole variable domain, remainder taken from reference TRBV7-3 and TRBJ2-3, is GAGVSQTPSNKVTEKGKYVELRCDPISGHTALYWYRQSLGQGPEFLIYFQGTGAADDSGLPNDRFFAVRPEGSVSTLKIQRTERGDSAVYLCASSDEAPLSTDTQYFGPGTRLTVL.

The J gene is TRBJ1-5, the V gene TRBV7-2, with a weak D call TRBD1 (5 bases). This CDR3 comprises 14 residues. The V gene's germline CDR1 is SGHTA and CDR2 FQGNSA. Trimming removed 2 bases from V and 7 bases from J, with 12 bases in between. CDR3: CASSLNYQGQPQHF. Written as DNA, the CDR3 is TGTGCCAGCAGCTTAAACTATCAGGGCCAGCCCCAGCATTTT.

This clone has a count of ten or more. This rearrangement joins TRBV6-1 to TRBJ2-5, with no clear D. CDR1 MNHNS and CDR2 SASEGT come from the germline V gene. The CDR3 is 13 amino acids. V gave up 8 bases and J gave up 1 base, with 11 bases separating them. The CDR3 reads CASLREFQETQYF. CDR3 DNA: TGTGCCAGCCTCAGAGAATTCCAAGAGACCCAGTACTTC.

This clone is a singleton in its sample. This rearrangement joins TRBV5-5 to TRBJ1-5; D not resolved. The germline V gene has CDR1 SGHKS and CDR2 YYEKEE (reference sequence). The CDR3 is made up of 14 amino acids. V lost 0 bases, J lost 3 bases, and 7 bases lay in between. DNA of the CDR3: TGTGCCAGCAGCTTGGAAGGAATCAATCAGCCCCAGCATTTT. It specifies CASSLEGINQPQHF.

The V and J genes are TRBV13 and TRBJ1-2, with 7 positions matching TRBD1. J lost 3 bases, V lost 6 bases, and 7 bases had no gene match. The CDR3 consists of 14 residues. The germline V gene encodes CDR1 PRHDT and CDR2 FYEKMQ (reference sequence). The CDR3 loop is CASRRQGHDYGYTF. The CDR3 DNA reads TGTGCCAGCAGACGACAGGGTCACGACTATGGCTACACCTTC. Drawing the rest from reference TRBV13 and TRBJ1-2, the complete variable domain is AAGVIQSPRHLIKEKRETATLKCYPIPRHDTVYWYQQGPGQDPQFLISFYEKMQSDKGSIPDRFSAQQFSDYHSELNMSSLELGDSALYFCASRRQGHDYGYTFGSGTRLTVV.

The chain links TRBV28 to TRBJ1-6; 7 bases are shared with TRBD1. V shed 5 bases and J 9 bases; nucleotides not matched to a gene: 10. The germline gives CDR1 MDHEN, CDR2 SYDVKM. The CDR3 extends over 15 amino acids. The CDR3 bases are TGTGCCAGCAGTCCTTGGGTGGCAGGGGGTTCACCCCTCCACTTT. Translation gives CASSPWVAGGSPLHF.

The chain has TRBV27 and TRBJ2-5; D unclear. The CDR3 loop spans 12 amino acids. The germline V gene has CDR1 MNHEY and CDR2 SMNVEV (reference sequence). Trimming took 5 bases from V and 5 from J, leaving 9 bases between them. For the CDR3, the DNA is TGTGCCAGCAGTCCTCTTTGGGAGACCCAGTACTTC. It yields the protein CASSPLWETQYF.

The chain carries TRBV29-1 and TRBJ2-7; TRBD2 matches 11 bases. The CDR3 length is 16 residues. The V gene end was trimmed by 6 bases and the J gene end by 5 bases; junction bases not matched to a gene: 15. The germline CDR1 and CDR2 sequences are SQVTM and ANQGSEA. This CDR3 reads CSVEVGTSGHGNEQYF. In nucleotides, the CDR3 is TGCAGCGTCGAGGTCGGGACTAGCGGCCATGGGAACGAGCAGTACTTC.

V and J are TRBV5-6 and TRBJ1-3; TRBD1 is a possible D gene (5 bases). The length of the CDR3 is 15 residues. Trimming stripped 6 bases from V and 6 bases from J, with 19 bases between. Germline-derived CDR1 and CDR2 are SGHDT and YYEEEE. CDR3 amino acids: CASNINGGAANTIYF. For the CDR3, the DNA is TGTGCCAGCAACATAAATGGGGGAGCCGCAAACACCATATATTTT.

The chain's CDR3 is CASSSGSGRARLGTDTQYF. CDR3 DNA: TGTGCCAGCAGCTCGGGTAGCGGGAGGGCCAGGTTGGGCACAGATACGCAGTATTTT. This chain uses TRBV11-2 with TRBJ2-3; TRBD2 aligns across 11 bases. J lost 1 base, V lost 4 bases, and 13 bases had no gene match. The CDR3 extends over 19 amino acids. CDR1 is SGHAT and CDR2 is FQNNGV in the germline V gene.

J is TRBJ1-2 and V is TRBV7-3; D call uncertain. The V end was cut by 1 base, the J end by 7 bases, with 10 bases between. The CDR3 runs 13 residues. In germline, CDR1 is SGHTA, CDR2 FQGTGA. In nucleotides, the CDR3 is TGTGCCAGCAGCTTAAGGAGCGACGGTGGCTACACCTTC. Translating gives CASSLRSDGGYTF.

This sequence joins TRBV7-6 and TRBJ2-1; D uncertain. This CDR3 spans 13 amino acids. The ends were cut back, 4 bases at V and 0 bases at J, with 4 bases in the middle. Germline V lookup: CDR1 SGHVS, CDR2 FNYEAQ. In DNA form, the CDR3 reads TGTGCCAGCAGCTCGAGCTCCTACAATGAGCAGTTCTTC. Amino acids: CASSSSSYNEQFF.

The chain links TRBV28 to TRBJ1-5; D ambiguous. Trimming removed 3 bases at V and 0 bases at J, with 6 bases between. Germline V gives CDR1 MDHEN, CDR2 SYDVKM. CDR3 length: 14 amino acids. CDR3 amino acids: CASSFTISNQPQHF. In DNA, the CDR3 is TGTGCCAGCAGTTTTACAATTAGCAATCAGCCCCAGCATTTT. Full variable domain (remainder filled in from reference TRBV28 and TRBJ1-5): DVKVTQSSRYLVKRTGEKVFLECVQDMDHENMFWYRQDPGLGLRLIYFSYDVKMKEKGDIPEGYSVSREKKERFSLILESASTNQTSMYLCASSFTISNQPQHFGDGTRLSIL.

V gene TRBV6-6 combines with J gene TRBJ2-7; unclear D gene. Trimming left V 5 bases short and J 0 bases short, with 8 bases between. The CDR3 loop spans 13 amino acids. Germline lookup yields CDR1 MNHNY and CDR2 SVGAGI (reference sequence). The chain's CDR3 is CASSVVGSYEQYF. In DNA, the CDR3 is TGTGCCAGCAGTGTGGTGGGCTCCTACGAGCAGTACTTC.

This clone was detected only once. The chain carries TRBV5-6 and TRBJ1-6; 8 nucleotides agree with TRBD1. The CDR3 contains 17 residues. Trimming took 2 bases from V and 4 from J; bases not matched to a gene: 8. The germline V gene encodes CDR1 SGHDT and CDR2 YYEEEE. CDR3: CASSLDRGSAYNSPLHF. The CDR3 nucleotides read TGTGCCAGCAGCTTAGACAGGGGATCGGCATATAATTCACCCCTCCACTTT.

This chain connects TRBV11-2 to TRBJ2-1; D gene uncertain. CDR1 SGHAT and CDR2 FQNNGV come from the germline V gene. The CDR3 sequence is 13 residues long. The V end was cut by 2 bases, the J end by 10 bases, with 12 bases between. CDR3 in DNA: TGTGCCAGCAGCTTAAAACCTATAGGCGAGCAGTTCTTC. The encoded protein is CASSLKPIGEQFF. Drawing the rest from reference TRBV11-2 and TRBJ2-1, the complete variable domain is EAGVAQSPRYKIIEKRQSVAFWCNPISGHATLYWYQQILGQGPKLLIQFQNNGVVDDSQLPKDRFSAERLKGVDSTLKIQPAKLEDSAVYLCASSLKPIGEQFFGPGTRLTVL.